A selection of T cell receptor beta chains follows, all from one sample in a study of T cells after yellow fever vaccination. One entry per CDR3 protein results from TCRdb running MiXCR on the 5' RACE reads. The top ten clones hold about 38% of a sample with under 200,000 distinct CDR3 sequences, roughly 9.6% of them seen once. Specimen: CD8+ T cells sorted from PBMCs, collected 15 days after the yellow fever booster vaccination. Receptor source: a man aged 18 to 30 who received the YFV17D yellow fever vaccine. Both conserved end residues are trimmed from each CDR3. The order of the fields is V gene, J gene, CDR3 length, CDR3 protein.

V gene: TRBV5-1
J gene: TRBJ2-1
CDR3 length: 13
CDR3 protein: ASSLSVLSYNEQF

V gene: TRBV6-2/TRBV6-3
J gene: TRBJ2-7
CDR3 length: 13
CDR3 protein: ASSYSRGVSYEQY

V gene: TRBV5-1
J gene: TRBJ2-3
CDR3 length: 20
CDR3 protein: ASSLPNPTSGALFTSTDTQY

V gene: TRBV7-3
J gene: TRBJ2-1
CDR3 length: 15
CDR3 protein: ASSTFGQRGGYNEQF

V gene: TRBV4-1
J gene: TRBJ2-3
CDR3 length: 13
CDR3 protein: ASSQGRGGGDTQY

V gene: TRBV11-2
J gene: TRBJ2-2
CDR3 length: 18
CDR3 protein: ASSFTRWASRGSNTGELF

V gene: TRBV15
J gene: TRBJ2-1
CDR3 length: 14
CDR3 protein: ATSRDVEAGYGEQF

V gene: TRBV29-1
J gene: TRBJ1-2
CDR3 length: 9
CDR3 protein: SVRDDYGYT

V gene: TRBV5-5
J gene: TRBJ1-5
CDR3 length: 11
CDR3 protein: ASSPGWNQPQH

V gene: TRBV9
J gene: TRBJ1-5
CDR3 length: 15
CDR3 protein: ASSVEGEWTGNQPQH

V gene: TRBV19
J gene: TRBJ2-3
CDR3 length: 11
CDR3 protein: ASSGPSTDTQY

V gene: TRBV7-9
J gene: TRBJ2-6
CDR3 length: 15
CDR3 protein: ASSPWDSLSGANVLT

V gene: TRBV12-3/TRBV12-4
J gene: TRBJ2-3
CDR3 length: 16
CDR3 protein: ASRQEEVGTASTDTQY

V gene: TRBV3-1
J gene: TRBJ2-3
CDR3 length: 11
CDR3 protein: ASSQVSGDTQY

V gene: TRBV27
J gene: TRBJ2-7
CDR3 length: 12
CDR3 protein: ATGLGGSSYEQY

V gene: TRBV15
J gene: TRBJ1-6
CDR3 length: 14
CDR3 protein: ATSGRGSSYNSPLH

V gene: TRBV7-2
J gene: TRBJ1-2
CDR3 length: 9
CDR3 protein: ASSQGTEVD

V gene: TRBV7-7
J gene: TRBJ2-6
CDR3 length: 11
CDR3 protein: ASSLGEGVDLT

V gene: TRBV7-6
J gene: TRBJ1-5
CDR3 length: 11
CDR3 protein: ASSSGGSQPQH

V gene: TRBV7-2
J gene: TRBJ2-7
CDR3 length: 12
CDR3 protein: ASSWDSSSYEQY

V gene: TRBV7-9
J gene: TRBJ2-3
CDR3 length: 13
CDR3 protein: ASSPPRSSTDTQY

V gene: TRBV27
J gene: TRBJ2-7
CDR3 length: 11
CDR3 protein: ASSLSAGNEQY

V gene: TRBV29-1
J gene: TRBJ1-1
CDR3 length: 10
CDR3 protein: SVRFGGTEAF

V gene: TRBV20-1
J gene: TRBJ1-5
CDR3 length: 13
CDR3 protein: SARRFGDRGQPQH

V gene: TRBV4-1
J gene: TRBJ2-1
CDR3 length: 12
CDR3 protein: ASSPTTGDNEQF

V gene: TRBV29-1
J gene: TRBJ1-1
CDR3 length: 10
CDR3 protein: SVVHLNTEAF

V gene: TRBV9
J gene: TRBJ2-3
CDR3 length: 14
CDR3 protein: ASSVAPGQLTDTQY

V gene: TRBV14
J gene: TRBJ2-1
CDR3 length: 12
CDR3 protein: ASRPSYSYNEQF

V gene: TRBV6-5
J gene: TRBJ2-1
CDR3 length: 11
CDR3 protein: ASSYAPRGAQF

V gene: TRBV29-1
J gene: TRBJ2-2
CDR3 length: 11
CDR3 protein: SADRGGTGELF

V gene: TRBV15
J gene: TRBJ1-5
CDR3 length: 13
CDR3 protein: ATSRVGGSNQPQH

V gene: TRBV4-1
J gene: TRBJ1-4
CDR3 length: 12
CDR3 protein: ASSQVGGDEKLF

V gene: TRBV20-1
J gene: TRBJ2-1
CDR3 length: 14
CDR3 protein: SARDLQGHLSHEQF

V gene: TRBV19
J gene: TRBJ2-1
CDR3 length: 9
CDR3 protein: ASSRGHEQF

V gene: TRBV2
J gene: TRBJ2-1
CDR3 length: 16
CDR3 protein: ASSDLGSLWLSYNEQF

V gene: TRBV6-6
J gene: TRBJ2-7
CDR3 length: 11
CDR3 protein: AGRDLLTGEQY

V gene: TRBV4-3
J gene: TRBJ2-6
CDR3 length: 15
CDR3 protein: ASSQGTGGLGANVLT